This T cell receptor beta chain derives from a study of blood T cell repertoires in COVID-19. Original processing methods: Scientists estimated how many nucleated cells there were by amplifying reference gene primers. TCRdb keeps only in-frame clones here, not all; method: immunoSEQ multiplex PCR. D and trimming were read from the DNA, whereas the V and J calls and clone size are those reported in that table. The repertoire consists of 40,000 to 60,000 clones, with about 86% occurring once and the leading ten covering roughly 4.5%. The CDR3 is made up of 16 amino acids. The V gene end was trimmed by 0 bases and the J gene end by 7 bases; junction bases not matched to a gene: 6. Germline V gives CDR1 SGHNT, CDR2 YYREEE (reference sequence).

This sequence was found in a man aged 80 or over with active COVID-19. Source material: peripheral blood. V gene TRBV5-4 combines with J gene TRBJ1-4; 10 nucleotides match TRBD1. CDR3 in DNA: TGTGCCAGCAGCTTGGCGGGGACAGGGGAATCTGAAAAACTGTTTTTT. Its translation: CASSLAGTGESEKLFF.